This paragraph covers one T cell receptor (beta chain) sequence. The germline gives CDR1 MGHRA, CDR2 YSYEKL. Trimming removed 0 bases from V and 3 bases from J, with 8 bases in between. The CDR3 totals 14 residues. Authors' data handling: Reference gene primers were amplified, and this amplification served to estimate nucleated cell counts. Assay used: immunoSEQ multiplex PCR; TCRdb lists only in-frame clones, some missing. Clone size and the V and J calls come from that table; the DNA yielded D and trimming. The sample lists about 150,000 clones; approximately 80% were seen once. This specimen comes from a study of blood T cell repertoires in COVID-19. Study in general: Acute and convalescent COVID-19 specimens originated in the United States, Italy and Spain. T cells, B-cell-depleted T cells, or PBMCs supplied cDNA or gDNA.

Input material: peripheral blood. The rearrangement uses TRBV4-1 and TRBJ2-5; tentatively, D is TRBD2 (6 bases). The receptor was isolated from a man aged 55 to 70 with active or convalescent COVID-19. The CDR3 DNA reads as TGCGCCAGCAGCCAAGATCCGGGGGAAGAGACCCAGTACTTC. The encoded protein is CASSQDPGEETQYF.